This T cell receptor (beta chain) was captured by sequencing in a study of T cells in Graves' hyperthyroidism and ophthalmopathy. Only one count was recorded for this clonotype. Its antigen is currently unknown. Study-wide findings and caveats: The model forecast ophthalmopathy, anticipating it by a median about six months before onset.

The germline V and J ends were trimmed by 3 bases and 9 bases, with 15 bases remaining between them. The CDR3 covers 13 residues. Germline CDR1 is DFQATT and CDR2 is SNEGSKA (reference sequence). Amplification of TCR beta CDR3 regions used RNA as the template. First-round RT-PCR of the TCR CDR3 relied on the HTBI primer set. One entry per CDR3 protein results from TCRdb running MiXCR on the multiplex PCR reads. This table holds roughly 160,000 distinct CDR3 sequences, about 9.4% found once. The receptor comes from a woman between 18 and 29 years old with Graves' hyperthyroidism that later progressed to Graves' ophthalmopathy. Sequences were obtained from blood. This chain uses TRBV20-1 with TRBJ2-4, with D perhaps matching TRBD2 (5 bases). The CDR3 is CSASRGGRGIQYF. CDR3 bases: TGCAGTGCTAGTCGAGGAGGCCGGGGCATTCAGTACTTC.